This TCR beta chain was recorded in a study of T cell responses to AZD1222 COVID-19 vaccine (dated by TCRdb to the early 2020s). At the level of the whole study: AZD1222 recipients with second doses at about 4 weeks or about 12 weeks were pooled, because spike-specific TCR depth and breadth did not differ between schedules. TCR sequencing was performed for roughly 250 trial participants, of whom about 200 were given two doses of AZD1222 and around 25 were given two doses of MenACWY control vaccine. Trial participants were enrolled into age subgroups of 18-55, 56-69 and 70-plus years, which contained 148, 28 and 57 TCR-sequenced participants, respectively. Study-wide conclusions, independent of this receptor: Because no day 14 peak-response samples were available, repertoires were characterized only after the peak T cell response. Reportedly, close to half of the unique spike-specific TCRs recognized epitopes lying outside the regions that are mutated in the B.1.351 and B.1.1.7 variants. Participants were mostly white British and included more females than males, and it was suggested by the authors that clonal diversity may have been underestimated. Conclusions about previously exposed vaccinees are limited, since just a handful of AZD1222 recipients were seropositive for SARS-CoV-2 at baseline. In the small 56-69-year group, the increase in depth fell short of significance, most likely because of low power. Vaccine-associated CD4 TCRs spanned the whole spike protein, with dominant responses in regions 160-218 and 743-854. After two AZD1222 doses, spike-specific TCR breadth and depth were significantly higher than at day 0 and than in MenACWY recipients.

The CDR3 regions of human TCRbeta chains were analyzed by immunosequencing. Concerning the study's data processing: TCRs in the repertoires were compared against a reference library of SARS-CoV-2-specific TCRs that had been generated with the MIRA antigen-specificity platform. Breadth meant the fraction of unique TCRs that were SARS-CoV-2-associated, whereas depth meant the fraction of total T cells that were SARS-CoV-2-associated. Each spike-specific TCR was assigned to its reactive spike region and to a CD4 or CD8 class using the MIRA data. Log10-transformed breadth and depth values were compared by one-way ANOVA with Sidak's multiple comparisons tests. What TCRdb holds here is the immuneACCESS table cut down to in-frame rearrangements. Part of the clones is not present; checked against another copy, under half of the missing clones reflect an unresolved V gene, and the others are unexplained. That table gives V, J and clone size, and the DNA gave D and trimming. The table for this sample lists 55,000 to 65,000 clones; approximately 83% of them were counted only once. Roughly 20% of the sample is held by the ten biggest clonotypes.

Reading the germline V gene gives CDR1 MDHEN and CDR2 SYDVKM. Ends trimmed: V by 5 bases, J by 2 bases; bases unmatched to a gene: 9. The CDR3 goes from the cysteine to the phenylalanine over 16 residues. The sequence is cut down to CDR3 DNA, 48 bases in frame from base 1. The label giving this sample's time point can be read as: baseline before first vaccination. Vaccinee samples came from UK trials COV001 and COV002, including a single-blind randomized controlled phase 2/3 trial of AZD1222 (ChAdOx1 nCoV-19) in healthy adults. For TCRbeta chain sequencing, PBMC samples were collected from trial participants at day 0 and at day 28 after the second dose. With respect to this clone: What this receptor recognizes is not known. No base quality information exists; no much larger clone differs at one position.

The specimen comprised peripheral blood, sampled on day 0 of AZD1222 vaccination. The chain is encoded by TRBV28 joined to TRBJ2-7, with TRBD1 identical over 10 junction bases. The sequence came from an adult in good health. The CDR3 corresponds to CASSTGDRGRTYEQYF. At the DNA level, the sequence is TGTGCCAGCAGTACGGGGGACAGGGGTCGGACCTACGAGCAGTACTTC.